This paragraph covers one TCR beta chain sequence. The germline gene is not matched at one end of the junction; a read error may be the cause. Two negative PCRs, clearance, or symptom resolution characterized the recovered Cohort 3 donors. The data are from a study of blood T cell repertoires in COVID-19. Looking at the study overall: PBMCs, B-cell-depleted T cells, or T cells were the source of the cDNA or gDNA that made up the material.

Germline-derived CDR1 and CDR2 are SSHAT and FNYEAQ (reference sequence). The CDR3 totals 15 residues. The authors' processing: Reference gene primer amplification yielded estimated nucleated cell counts. The table came from immunoSEQ multiplex PCR; TCRdb's copy has only in-frame clones and leaves some out. V, J and clone size were drawn from that table, and D and trimming were deduced from the DNA. The sample consists of around 120,000 clones, about 86% of them appearing once. V usage is TRBV7-7 and J usage is TRBJ2-2, with D possibly TRBD1 on 7 matching bases. Sequencing input: PBMCs or T cells enriched from blood (not recorded which). This sequence was found in a woman between 50 and 59 years old who had recovered from COVID-19. CDR3 DNA: TGTGCTAGCAGCTTCTCCCAGGGGGGAGTCGGGGAGCTGTTTTTT. This gives the protein CASSFSQGGVGELFF.